The 19 T cell receptor beta chains below were found in one sample sequenced in a study of T-cell memory formation after mild COVID-19. MiXCR, applied by TCRdb to the 5' RACE reads, yields one record per CDR3 protein. The sample contains approximately 110,000 distinct CDR3 sequences, 22% of which appear only once. Sequences were obtained from PBMCs or a T cell subset sorted from them (not recorded which). The receptors here all came from a man aged 18 to 29 who had mild COVID-19 (a few samples of this study predate the infection). Cell type and time point are not known.

The chain couples TRBV7-2 to TRBJ1-2; a possible D gene is TRBD1 (6 bases). CDR1 SGHTA and CDR2 FQGNSA come from the germline V gene. The CDR3 runs to 14 residues. With 3 bases removed from V and 4 bases from J, the gap between germline ends came to 12 bases. As DNA, the CDR3 is TGTGCCAGCAGCTTTGGGGGGGCCCTCTATGGCTACACCTTC. Translated: CASSFGGALYGYTF.

This clonotype occurred a few times. The V call is TRBV4-1, the J call TRBJ2-3, with 11 bases that match TRBD2. Germline lookup yields CDR1 MGHRA and CDR2 YSYEKL. This CDR3 is built from 15 residues. V dropped 4 bases and J dropped 6; count of bases not matched to a gene: 6. CDR3: CASSRGTSGGDTQYF. The CDR3 region has the DNA TGCGCCAGCAGCCGCGGGACTAGCGGTGGGGATACGCAGTATTTT.

In its sample, this clonotype was seen a few times. The J gene is TRBJ2-5, the V gene TRBV4-1; possibly TRBD2 for D (5 bases). Germline-derived CDR1 and CDR2 are MGHRA and YSYEKL. The CDR3 has 15 amino acids. Between the trimmed V and J ends, which lost 1 base and 3 bases, there was a span of 12 bases. The CDR3 nucleotides read TGCGCCAGCAGCCAAGGCCCGGGATTGAAAGAGACCCAGTACTTC. It codes for CASSQGPGLKETQYF.

J is TRBJ1-1 and V is TRBV6-1, with D possibly being TRBD1 (5 bases). V shed 4 bases and J shed 1 base, with 16 bases lying between them. The germline V gene has CDR1 MNHNS and CDR2 SASEGT. This CDR3 has 16 amino acids. This CDR3 is CASSVLRGRTNTEAFF. CDR3 in DNA: TGTGCCAGCAGTGTCCTCCGGGGCCGTACGAACACTGAAGCTTTCTTT.

V usage is TRBV10-2 and J usage is TRBJ2-2; D might be TRBD1 (6 bases). Germline V CDR1 and CDR2: WSHSY, SAAADI. Trimming removed 6 bases at V and 7 bases at J, with 12 bases between. The CDR3 spans 13 residues. The CDR3 sequence: CASRKQGIGELFF. For the CDR3, the DNA is TGCGCCAGCAGAAAACAGGGAATCGGGGAGCTGTTTTTT.

V gene TRBV11-2 combines with J gene TRBJ2-3; 11 bases line up with TRBD2. This CDR3 spans 16 amino acids. The germline V gene encodes CDR1 SGHAT and CDR2 FQNNGV. The trim removed 4 bases at V and 2 bases at J, leaving 5 bases unmatched. The CDR3 spells CASSSTSGAPTDTQYF. The CDR3 DNA reads as TGTGCCAGCAGCTCGACTAGCGGGGCACCCACAGATACGCAGTATTTT.

V is TRBV6-2 or TRBV6-3 and J is TRBJ2-1; no reliable D call. Germline V gene sequence: CDR1 MNHEY, CDR2 SVGEGT. V dropped 7 bases and J dropped 10 bases, with 8 bases sitting between them. The CDR3 loop spans 10 amino acids. This chain's CDR3 is CASKGEEQFF. Written as DNA, the CDR3 is TGTGCCAGCAAGGGCGAGGAGCAGTTCTTC.

This clonotype was seen only once. A read error is possible here, since a much larger clone lies one base away. The chain combines TRBV7-2 with TRBJ2-3; D remains unclear. The germline CDR1 and CDR2 sequences are SGHTA and FQGNSA. V was cut by 5 bases and J by 2 bases, with 8 bases left in between. The CDR3 sequence is 13 residues long. The CDR3: CASSPYTTDTQYF. CDR3 nucleotide sequence: TGTGCCAGCAGCCCCTACACCACAGATACGCAGTATTTT.

The sample holds a few counts of this clonotype. This chain links TRBV4-3 with TRBJ2-1; 10 nucleotides line up with TRBD2. The CDR3 is made up of 15 amino acids. Trimming removed 4 bases from V and 4 bases from J; junction bases left unmatched: 4. Germline assignment: CDR1 LGHNA and CDR2 YSLEER. The DNA of the CDR3 is TGCGCCAGCAGCCCCAGGACTAGCGGATACAATGAGCAGTTCTTC. It encodes CASSPRTSGYNEQFF.

The sample holds one count of this clonotype. As DNA, the CDR3 is TGTGCCAGCAGTTTCTATGGGGGAGCGGGTACTGAAGCTTTCTTT. Translated, it gives CASSFYGGAGTEAFF. The chain links TRBV28 to TRBJ1-1; possible D gene TRBD1, 5 bases. Germline V gene lookup returns CDR1 MDHEN and CDR2 SYDVKM. Trimming shortened V by 3 bases and J by 5 bases, and 16 bases separated the two germline ends. CDR3 length: 15 amino acids.

This clonotype appeared a few times. The genes are TRBV20-1 and TRBJ2-7; D not resolved. V lost 6 bases to trimming and J lost 7 bases, with 10 bases between them. The CDR3 is 10 residues long. Germline V gene sequence: CDR1 DFQATT, CDR2 SNEGSKA (reference sequence). CDR3 amino acids: CSAMWMEQYF. CDR3 nucleotide sequence: TGCAGTGCCATGTGGATGGAGCAGTACTTC.

There are a few counts of this clonotype. This chain connects TRBV6-5 to TRBJ2-7; 9 bases fit TRBD1. CDR1 is MNHEY, CDR2 SVGAGI, per germline. The CDR3 length is 14 residues. V gave up 6 bases and J gave up 5 bases; unmatched junction bases: 8. DNA for the CDR3: TGTGCCAGCAGAGCCGGGACAGGGAGCAACGAGCAGTACTTC. Translating it yields CASRAGTGSNEQYF.

This clonotype has a handful of counts. This chain connects TRBV7-8 to TRBJ2-1, with D possibly TRBD2 on 5 matching bases. Germline CDR1 is SGHVS and CDR2 is FQNEAQ. Trimming took off 4 bases at V and 3 bases at J, with 16 bases between the two ends. CDR3 size: 16 residues. In DNA form, the CDR3 reads TGTGCCAGCAGCTGGGGAAGTGAGGGCTTCTACAATGAGCAGTTCTTC. It translates to CASSWGSEGFYNEQFF.

The V and J genes are TRBV9 and TRBJ2-1; D gene unclear. Looked up from germline, CDR1 is SGDLS and CDR2 is YYNGEE. Trimming stripped 1 base from V and 2 bases from J, with 7 bases between. The CDR3 contains 14 residues. CDR3 protein: CASSVSSPYNEQFF. CDR3 DNA sequence: TGTGCCAGCAGCGTATCCAGCCCCTACAATGAGCAGTTCTTC. The full variable domain, its missing parts supplied by reference TRBV9 and TRBJ2-1, is DSGVTQTPKHLITATGQRVTLRCSPRSGDLSVYWYQQSLDQGLQFLIQYYNGEERAKGNILERFSAQQFPDLHSELNLSSLELGDSALYFCASSVSSPYNEQFFGPGTRLTVL.

This clonotype has just a few counts. V is TRBV28 and J is TRBJ2-5; possibly TRBD2 for D (5 bases). This CDR3 region has 15 residues. The V gene lost 6 bases and the J gene lost 10 bases, with 24 bases spanning the gap. The germline V gene has CDR1 MDHEN and CDR2 SYDVKM. CDR3 protein: CASSQLSDGESVQYF. Here the CDR3 DNA reads TGTGCCAGCAGCCAGCTATCCGACGGGGAGTCGGTCCAGTACTTC.

The table lists this clonotype with a few counts. The chain joins TRBV5-5 to TRBJ1-1; the match to TRBD1 covers 7 bases. Trimming removed 4 bases from V and 10 bases from J; junction bases left unmatched: 19. The germline CDR1 and CDR2 sequences are SGHKS and YYEKEE (reference sequence). The CDR3 sequence is 16 residues long. The CDR3 sequence is CASSPRTGSGEFGAFF. CDR3 in DNA: TGTGCCAGCAGCCCCCGGACAGGTTCGGGAGAGTTTGGAGCTTTCTTT.

This clonotype was seen more than once but under ten times. CDR3 loop: CASSLVSGELFF. CDR3 bases: TGTGCCAGCAGCTTGGTCAGCGGGGAGCTGTTTTTT. V and J are TRBV5-6 and TRBJ2-2; D gene uncertain. This CDR3 spans 12 amino acids. Per the germline V gene, CDR1 is SGHDT and CDR2 is YYEEEE. The V gene lost 0 bases and the J gene lost 7 bases, with 4 bases spanning the gap. The complete variable domain, with remaining parts taken from reference TRBV5-6 and TRBJ2-2, reads DAGVTQSPTHLIKTRGQQVTLRCSPKSGHDTVSWYQQALGQGPQFIFQYYEEEERQRGNFPDRFSGHQFPNYSSELNVNALLLGDSALYLCASSLVSGELFFGEGSRLTVL.

In this sample, this clonotype turned up a few times. V and J are TRBV20-1 and TRBJ1-2, with 7 nucleotides matching TRBD1. From germline, CDR1 is DFQATT and CDR2 SNEGSKA (reference sequence). The CDR3 is 17 residues long. V dropped 6 bases and J dropped 3; count of bases not matched to a gene: 19. The chain's CDR3 is CSAIDLTGPTWDYGYTF. DNA for the CDR3: TGCAGTGCCATCGATTTGACAGGGCCCACTTGGGACTATGGCTACACCTTC.

The rearrangement uses TRBV9 and TRBJ2-7; 11 positions match TRBD1. The junction had 9 bases not matched to a gene; V was cut back by 4 bases and J by 3 bases. This CDR3 is built from 16 residues. Germline V CDR1 and CDR2: SGDLS, YYNGEE. The DNA of the CDR3 is TGTGCCAGCAGCCACAATAGGGGACAGGGGGGCTACGAGCAGTACTTC. This translates into CASSHNRGQGGYEQYF.